The next 22 T cell receptor beta chains were all read from a single sample in a study of blood T cells in healthy people across ages. PCR was performed a second time for roughly 7 to 11 cycles using a sample-barcoded 5' primer and a J-beta primer mix. MiXCR was run by TCRdb on the 5' RACE reads, yielding one entry per CDR3 protein. The sample carries 650,000 to 950,000 distinct CDR3 sequences, 40% to 50% recorded once. The sample taken for sequencing was blood. Every receptor here comes from a man between 60 and 70 years old in good health.

This clonotype was observed a handful of times. The chain couples TRBV5-6 to TRBJ2-5; D remains ambiguous. V gave up 4 bases and J gave up 3 bases, with 10 bases separating them. This CDR3 region has 13 residues. Germline-derived CDR1 and CDR2 are SGHDT and YYEEEE. Here the CDR3 reads CASSVTLEETQYF. CDR3 sequence (DNA): TGTGCCAGCAGCGTCACTCTAGAAGAGACCCAGTACTTC.

V usage is TRBV20-1 and J usage is TRBJ2-5, with D perhaps matching TRBD2 (5 bases). The tail of the sequence fits TRBJ2-7 better, so the J call may be wrong. CDR1 and CDR2 (germline): DFQATT, SNEGSKA (reference sequence). The CDR3 spans 14 residues. The CDR3 DNA reads as TGCAGTGCTGCGCTAGGAACTAGTTACTACGAGCAGTACTTC. Amino acid sequence: CSAALGTSYYEQYF.

The chain couples TRBV7-9 to TRBJ1-1; the match to TRBD1 covers 9 bases. The CDR3 totals 15 residues. V lost 5 bases, J lost 5 bases, and 9 bases stayed unmatched. Germline V gene sequence: CDR1 SEHNR, CDR2 FQNEAQ (reference sequence). The CDR3 bases are TGTGCCAGCAGCGGACCGGGACAGGGTAAAACTGAAGCTTTCTTT. It encodes CASSGPGQGKTEAFF.

The chain uses TRBV5-1 and TRBJ2-7; 11 positions match TRBD1. With V trimmed by 6 bases and J by 1 base, 6 bases remained unmatched. The CDR3 length is 15 residues. Germline values: CDR1 SGHRS, CDR2 YFSETQ. CDR3 residues: CASNSGQGGSYEQYF. The CDR3 coding sequence is TGCGCCAGCAACTCGGGACAGGGGGGTTCCTACGAGCAGTACTTC.

The chain recombines TRBV12-3 or TRBV12-4 with TRBJ1-2; 8 bases map to TRBD1. With V trimmed by 6 bases and J by 7 bases, 7 bases remained unmatched. The CDR3 is made up of 13 amino acids. Here the CDR3 reads CASRLQGEGGYTF. The CDR3 region has the DNA TGTGCCAGCAGATTACAGGGGGAGGGTGGCTACACCTTC.

V usage is TRBV7-6 and J usage is TRBJ1-1; D unresolved. From germline, CDR1 is SGHVS and CDR2 FNYEAQ. V lost 4 bases to trimming and J lost 1 base, with 22 bases between them. The CDR3 has 18 residues. CDR3 nucleotide sequence: TGTGCCAGCAGCTCGACCAACGGAGGGAGGACGGGGAACACTGAAGCTTTCTTT. Residues: CASSSTNGGRTGNTEAFF.

This clonotype was seen many times. This chain connects TRBV9 to TRBJ1-2, with D possibly being TRBD1 (6 bases). CDR1 is SGDLS, CDR2 YYNGEE, per germline. V shed 3 bases and J shed 6 bases, with 15 bases lying between them. The CDR3 runs 14 residues. In nucleotides, the CDR3 is TGTGCCAGCAGCGCAGGACAGCCGGTCGATGGCTACACCTTC. It encodes CASSAGQPVDGYTF.

The rearrangement uses TRBV6-7 and TRBJ2-3, with unresolved D. TRBV6-7 belongs to the ORF category, with a function that is uncertain. The germline V and J ends were trimmed by 5 bases and 10 bases, with 16 bases remaining between them. CDR3 length: 13 residues. This CDR3 is CASSGPIVGAQYF. The CDR3 DNA is TGTGCCAGCAGTGGCCCCATTGTGGGTGCGCAGTATTTT.

V gene TRBV12-3 or TRBV12-4 combines with J gene TRBJ2-1; TRBD1 matches at 7 bases. V dropped 6 bases and J dropped 4; count of bases not matched to a gene: 9. The CDR3 is made up of 15 amino acids. In DNA form, the CDR3 reads TGTGCCAGCAGGGCCGACAGGGCACAATACAATGAGCAGTTCTTC. It is translated as CASRADRAQYNEQFF.

The chain joins TRBV7-9 to TRBJ2-5; the match to TRBD1 covers 8 bases. The junction had 14 bases not matched to a gene; V was cut back by 4 bases and J by 7 bases. Per the germline V gene, CDR1 is SEHNR and CDR2 is FQNEAQ (reference sequence). This CDR3 has 16 amino acids. This CDR3 reads CASSYSPGGKFGTQYF. CDR3 coding DNA: TGTGCCAGCAGCTATTCCCCAGGGGGCAAGTTCGGGACCCAGTACTTC.

This clonotype was observed at least ten times. The chain carries TRBV10-3 and TRBJ2-5; D gene uncertain. CDR3 length: 14 residues. Germline assignment: CDR1 ENHRY and CDR2 SYGVKD. Trimming took 0 bases from V and 0 from J, leaving 5 bases between them. For the CDR3, the DNA is TGTGCCATCAGTGAGTCGAGCTACCAAGAGACCCAGTACTTC. It codes for CAISESSYQETQYF.

The chain joins TRBV6-5 to TRBJ1-5; no clear D. The V end was cut by 4 bases, the J end by 6 bases, with 7 bases between. The CDR3 covers 12 residues. CDR1 MNHEY and CDR2 SVGAGI come from the germline V gene. The CDR3 bases are TGTGCCAGCAGTTCCGGCGCTCAGCCCCAGCATTTT. Translation gives CASSSGAQPQHF.

The chain uses TRBV20-1 and TRBJ1-5; TRBD1 is a possible D gene (5 bases). Germline values: CDR1 DFQATT, CDR2 SNEGSKA (reference sequence). The CDR3 spans 13 residues. The germline V and J ends were trimmed by 0 bases and 5 bases, with 8 bases remaining between them. The CDR3 nucleotides read TGCAGTGCTAGAGAAGACAGTCATCAGCCCCAGCATTTT. Its translation is CSAREDSHQPQHF.

This chain links TRBV27 with TRBJ2-5; D is unclear. CDR3 size: 13 residues. Between the trimmed V and J ends, which lost 3 bases and 2 bases, there was a span of 7 bases. The V gene's germline CDR1 is MNHEY and CDR2 SMNVEV (reference sequence). CDR3: CASSFRVQETQYF. The CDR3 coding sequence is TGTGCCAGCAGTTTCCGTGTGCAAGAGACCCAGTACTTC.

The V gene is TRBV6-5, the J gene TRBJ2-3; a weak D match, TRBD1 (5 bases). This CDR3 is built from 13 residues. V shed 8 bases and J shed 0 bases, with 9 bases lying between them. Germline V CDR1 and CDR2: MNHEY, SVGAGI. The CDR3 DNA sequence: TGTGCCAGCCGGCGACAGAGCACAGATACGCAGTATTTT. It yields the protein CASRRQSTDTQYF.

The chain links TRBV10-1 to TRBJ2-3; D unresolved. The germline CDR1 and CDR2 sequences are WNHNN and SYGVQD (reference sequence). Trimming cost V 0 bases and J 4 bases, with 5 bases left between them. This CDR3 is built from 13 residues. CDR3 residues: CASSESSADTQYF. The CDR3 region has the DNA TGCGCCAGCAGTGAGTCGTCAGCAGATACGCAGTATTTT.

The chain links TRBV12-3 or TRBV12-4 to TRBJ2-7; D is uncertain. The CDR3 spans 12 residues. V was shortened by 3 bases and J by 2 bases, with 5 bases between the two germline ends. CDR3 amino acids: CASSFVTYEQYF. CDR3 in DNA: TGTGCCAGCAGTTTCGTAACCTACGAGCAGTACTTC.

This clonotype has more than one count but fewer than ten. The V call is TRBV5-1, the J call TRBJ2-6; a possible D gene is TRBD2 (6 bases). Germline-derived CDR1 and CDR2 are SGHRS and YFSETQ. Trimming left V 4 bases short and J 0 bases short, with 8 bases between. There are 15 residues in the CDR3. For the CDR3, the DNA is TGCGCCAGCAGCCCGGGAGACTCTGGGGCCAACGTCCTGACTTTC. This codes for CASSPGDSGANVLTF.

This clonotype appeared a few times. The chain recombines TRBV7-3 with TRBJ2-3; 10 bases map to TRBD2. After removal of 5 bases from V and 5 bases from J, the junction contained 13 bases not matched to a gene. The CDR3 loop spans 17 amino acids. The V gene's germline CDR1 is SGHTA and CDR2 FQGTGA. The DNA for the CDR3 is TGTGCCAGCAGCCCCAGGCCTAGCGGGGGCCTCCAAGATACGCAGTATTTT. This codes for CASSPRPSGGLQDTQYF.

This clonotype occurred a few times. This chain links TRBV12-3 or TRBV12-4 with TRBJ2-5; D is possibly TRBD1 or TRBD2 (5 bases each). V shed 4 bases and J shed 5 bases, with 14 bases lying between them. The CDR3 has 14 amino acids. The CDR3 DNA sequence: TGTGCCAGCAGTTCGGGACCCTTCGGGGAGACCCAGTACTTC. Protein sequence: CASSSGPFGETQYF.

The CDR3 is CASGWRGNQPQHF. The CDR3 DNA reads TGTGCCAGCGGCTGGCGGGGTAATCAGCCCCAGCATTTT. This chain joins TRBV3-1 and TRBJ1-5; D ambiguous. The V end was cut by 8 bases, the J end by 4 bases, with 12 bases between. Looked up from germline, CDR1 is LGHDT and CDR2 is YNNKEL (reference sequence). CDR3 length: 13 amino acids.

The CDR3 protein is CSGGQGATDTQYF. The CDR3 DNA is TGCAGCGGTGGACAGGGGGCGACAGATACGCAGTATTTT. This sequence joins TRBV29-1 and TRBJ2-3; 11 nucleotides align to TRBD1. Germline loops: CDR1 SQVTM, CDR2 ANQGSEA. Unmatched junction bases numbered 3, after V lost 7 bases and J lost 3 bases. The CDR3 length is 13 residues.